Presented here are 15 T cell receptor beta chains from one specimen sequenced in a study of T cell changes during pregnancy in multiple sclerosis (dated by TCRdb to the late 2010s). To prepare the library, the immunoSEQ multiplex PCR assay was applied. In TCRdb, the immuneACCESS table is reduced to in-frame sequences with V and J assigned. These tables do not hold every clone; where another copy was compared, an unresolved V gene accounts for under half, and the others remain unexplained. The sample table contains more than 55,000 clones; only one count was recorded for 91% of them. The ten most abundant clones make up more than 1.4% of the sample. The sample was peripheral blood, taken in the second trimester of pregnancy. These receptor sequences come from a female donor with multiple sclerosis, enrolled in a pregnancy study.

The chain is built from TRBV7-2 and TRBJ2-3; perhaps TRBD2 as D (6 bases). Trimming took 5 bases from V and 1 from J, leaving 16 bases between them. The CDR3 has 16 amino acids. Germline CDR1 reads SGHTA; CDR2 reads FQGNSA. The CDR3 nucleotides read TGTGCCAGCAGCCTCGGATTAGCGGCAGGCACAGATACGCAGTATTTT. This translates into CASSLGLAAGTDTQYF.

V gene TRBV7-3 combines with J gene TRBJ2-5, with D possibly TRBD1 on 5 matching bases. The germline CDR1 and CDR2 sequences are SGHTA and FQGTGA. This CDR3 is 11 amino acids long. Trimming pared 5 bases from V and 4 bases from J, leaving 5 bases between. This CDR3 is CASSQGETQYF. The DNA for the CDR3 is TGTGCCAGCAGCCAGGGAGAGACCCAGTACTTC. The entire variable domain, with the rest obtained from reference TRBV7-3 and TRBJ2-5, is as follows: GAGVSQTPSNKVTEKGKYVELRCDPISGHTALYWYRQSLGQGPEFLIYFQGTGAADDSGLPNDRFFAVRPEGSVSTLKIQRTERGDSAVYLCASSQGETQYFGPGTRLLVL.

In nucleotides, the CDR3 is TGCGCCAGCAGTGATCGAGGAATCTCAACCTACGAGCAGTACTTC. This translates into CASSDRGISTYEQYF. The genes are TRBV10-1 and TRBJ2-7; D not certain. This CDR3 comprises 15 residues. Trimming removed 3 bases at V and 2 bases at J, with 14 bases between. Per germline, CDR1 WNHNN and CDR2 SYGVQD (reference sequence).

The J gene is TRBJ1-3, the V gene TRBV19; 7 bases agree with TRBD1. The CDR3 extends over 13 amino acids. Looked up from germline, CDR1 is LNHDA and CDR2 is SQIVND (reference sequence). The ends lost 6 bases at V and 2 bases at J; junction bases unmatched: 1. CDR3 sequence reads: CASRRGPGNTIYF. Here the CDR3 DNA reads TGTGCCAGTAGGAGGGGGCCTGGAAACACCATATATTTT.

This sequence joins TRBV27 and TRBJ2-7; TRBD1 matches at 9 bases. This CDR3 is 14 amino acids long. The V segment lost 4 bases and the J segment 6 bases; nucleotides outside the gene matches: 7. Germline V gene data show CDR1 as MNHEY and CDR2 as SMNVEV (reference sequence). Written as DNA, the CDR3 is TGTGCCAGCAGTTACGGGACAGGGACACGCGAGCAGTACTTC. It translates to CASSYGTGTREQYF.

For the CDR3, the DNA is TGCAGCGTCGCAGGTCTCCCAAGCTCCTACAATGAGCAGTTCTTC. This translates into CSVAGLPSSYNEQFF. The chain carries TRBV29-1 and TRBJ2-1; D not certain. CDR1 SQVTM and CDR2 ANQGSEA come from the germline V gene. The CDR3 length is 15 residues. Trimming shortened V by 6 bases and J by 0 bases, and 15 bases separated the two germline ends.

This chain uses TRBV30 with TRBJ1-2; D may be TRBD1 (6 bases). The germline V gene has CDR1 GTSNPN and CDR2 SVGIG (reference sequence). This CDR3 is 18 amino acids long. Trimming removed 0 bases at V and 4 bases at J, with 24 bases between. The CDR3 DNA sequence: TGTGCCTGGAGTGTAAGGCTCGGTCGGGGGGGGCCCCGCTATGGCTACACCTTC. This gives the protein CAWSVRLGRGGPRYGYTF.

The chain joins TRBV7-8 to TRBJ1-1; D is perhaps TRBD1 (6 bases). There are 15 residues in the CDR3. The V and J ends lost 8 bases and 4 bases respectively, with 20 bases between them. Per the germline V gene, CDR1 is SGHVS and CDR2 is FQNEAQ. CDR3: CASGNFRTVVTEAFF. Here the CDR3 DNA reads TGTGCCAGCGGAAACTTTCGGACAGTCGTCACTGAAGCTTTCTTT.

This rearrangement joins TRBV5-4 to TRBJ1-1, with 7 bases matching TRBD1. J lost 0 bases, V lost 0 bases, and 8 bases had no gene match. The CDR3 runs to 17 residues. Germline loops: CDR1 SGHNT, CDR2 YYREEE (reference sequence). The CDR3 nucleotides are TGTGCCAGCAGCTTGGCCCTAACAGGGGTCTTGAACACTGAAGCTTTCTTT. Translation gives CASSLALTGVLNTEAFF.

The chain has TRBV6-1 and TRBJ1-2; 8 nucleotides match TRBD1. Trimming removed 6 bases from V and 3 bases from J; junction bases left unmatched: 9. The germline V gene has CDR1 MNHNS and CDR2 SASEGT. The CDR3 loop spans 15 amino acids. The CDR3 reads CASRITDRADYGYTF. CDR3 DNA sequence: TGTGCCAGCAGAATAACGGACAGGGCAGACTATGGCTACACCTTC.

This chain joins TRBV4-3 and TRBJ1-2; 12 nucleotides line up with TRBD1. There are 19 residues in the CDR3. V trimming: 5 bases; J trimming: 5 bases; junction bases outside the gene matches: 18. CDR1 LGHNA and CDR2 YSLEER come from the germline V gene. The CDR3 bases are TGCGCCAGCAGCTGGGGCACCGGGACAGGGGGCGGCGGGGTATATGGCTACACCTTC. Protein product: CASSWGTGTGGGGVYGYTF.

CDR3 nucleotide sequence: TGTGCCATCCGGACTAGCGGGGGGGCGTTAGGGGAGCTGTTTTTT. Translated: CAIRTSGGALGELFF. The chain couples TRBV2 to TRBJ2-2; 15 bases fit TRBD2. The CDR3 is 15 residues long. Germline CDR1 SNHLY, CDR2 FYNNEI. V shed 10 bases and J 8 bases; nucleotides not matched to a gene: 8.

The gene calls are TRBV7-2 and TRBJ2-7; 8 bases are a match to TRBD1. The CDR3 loop spans 15 amino acids. The J segment lost 1 base and the V segment lost 5 bases, leaving 7 bases of the junction unmatched. Germline values: CDR1 SGHTA, CDR2 FQGNSA. CDR3 bases: TGTGCCAGCAGCCCCTCGGGGGACAGGTCCTACGAGCAGTACTTC. This translates into CASSPSGDRSYEQYF. The complete variable domain, with remaining parts taken from reference TRBV7-2 and TRBJ2-7, reads GAGVSQSPSNKVTEKGKDVELRCDPISGHTALYWYRQSLGQGLEFLIYFQGNSAPDKSGLPSDRFSAERTGGSVSTLTIQRTQQEDSAVYLCASSPSGDRSYEQYFGPGTRLTVT.

The V and J genes are TRBV21-1 and TRBJ1-1. TRBV21-1 is flagged as a pseudogene. This CDR3 has 17 residues. The CDR3 DNA follows: TGTGCCAGCTATACCCGGGGGGGACACATAGTGAACACTGAAGCTTTCTTT. Its protein is CASYTRGGHIVNTEAFF.

This clone was picked up one time. This chain links TRBV9 with TRBJ1-1; unclear D gene. Trimming removed 0 bases at V and 11 bases at J, with 11 bases between. The CDR3 is 12 amino acids. Germline V gene sequence: CDR1 SGDLS, CDR2 YYNGEE. CDR3 residues: CASSVVEGRAFF. CDR3 DNA: TGTGCCAGCAGCGTAGTAGAAGGGAGGGCTTTCTTT.